Included here is one T cell receptor beta chain sequence, with context. Its antigen is not known. The source of the sample is a study of lymphopenia after photon versus proton radiotherapy. Whole-study results and caveats: Survival link was tested only in deceased patients; proton benefit remains a possibility. Oligoclonal CD8+ Temra expansion after nadir drove photon patients' diversity drop. Proton therapy kept repertoires fairly stable, unlike photons, which gained effector/memory cells. Larger post-nadir TCR diversity loss correlated inversely with survival in deceased patients.

Germline-derived CDR1 and CDR2 are SGHRS and YFSETQ. V lost 2 bases and J lost 3; bases outside the gene matches: 1. The CDR3 totals 14 residues. TCRdb keeps only in-frame clones here, not all; method: immunoSEQ multiplex PCR. Of approximately 47,000 clones listed, about 85% are singletons. The genes are TRBV5-1 and TRBJ2-2, with 7 positions matching TRBD1. The source was peripheral blood, collected from a patient treated with photon-based radiotherapy. The receptor was derived from a man in his forties with gastric cancer. This chain's CDR3 is CASSLTGDTGELFF. Written as DNA, the CDR3 is TGCGCCAGCAGCTTAACAGGGGACACCGGGGAGCTGTTTTTT.